These T cell receptor beta chains were read from a single sample in a study of shared T cell receptors in the human thymus. This table comes from immunoSEQ multiplex PCR, and its TCRdb copy is limited to in-frame clones, with some not included. The data show some 720,000 clones, around 89% seen once. These data were also reused for a study on human thymus T cells.

The specimen sequenced was thymocytes. The receptors were gathered from a boy younger than two with a congenital heart defect. CDR3s leave out the opening cysteine and the closing phenylalanine or tryptophan.

CDR3 length	V gene	CDR3 protein
13	TRBV30	AWSGRDFYYNEQF
12	TRBV11-2	ASSLGTSGNEQF
14	TRBV2	ASSEARGWGGQPQH
13	TRBV13	ASSLWTGGYYEQY
13	TRBV6-5	ASSHSSGDLQPQH
14	TRBV19	ASSTSIRFLYNEQF
12	TRBV2	ATRSGRETGEQF
13	TRBV19	ASIGQGHSNQPQH
12	TRBV30	AWSIAGSTDTQY
13	TRBV7-2	ASSPTGLSSYEQY
11	TRBV10-2	ASSRLAAYEQY
10	TRBV27	ASSPRADTQY
16	TRBV5-1	ASSLVRRGEWDTGELF
13	TRBV19	ASSILAGGRETQY
11	TRBV6-5	ASRAGSNQPQH
8	TRBV20-1	SAKQVEAF
13	TRBV6-5	ASSPRQFSYNEQF
13	TRBV4-3	ASSQDLRGRTEAF
16	TRBV18	ASSPGQGAWGLPYEQY
11	TRBV28	ASSPLPRTGPF
11	TRBV9	ASSVGDYQPQH
18	TRBV5-4	ASSLAWTSGRARRYNEQF
13	TRBV5-6	ASSLEASGYNEQF
14	TRBV4-1	ASSQDTGGATDTQY
12	TRBV12-5	ASGLQTTQETQY
12	TRBV4-3	ASSPSRGSYGYT
18	TRBV4-3	ASSQVSTAGGRLAKNIQY
13	TRBV11-2	ASSPLRGSTDTQY
16	TRBV9	ASGRGDFREPEGNEQF
15	TRBV2	ASSEMGLAANTGELF
14	TRBV10-3	AISGREGLSYNEQF
16	TRBV11-2	ASSPAGGRSRDYNEQF
14	TRBV5-1	ASSYSAESSYNEQF